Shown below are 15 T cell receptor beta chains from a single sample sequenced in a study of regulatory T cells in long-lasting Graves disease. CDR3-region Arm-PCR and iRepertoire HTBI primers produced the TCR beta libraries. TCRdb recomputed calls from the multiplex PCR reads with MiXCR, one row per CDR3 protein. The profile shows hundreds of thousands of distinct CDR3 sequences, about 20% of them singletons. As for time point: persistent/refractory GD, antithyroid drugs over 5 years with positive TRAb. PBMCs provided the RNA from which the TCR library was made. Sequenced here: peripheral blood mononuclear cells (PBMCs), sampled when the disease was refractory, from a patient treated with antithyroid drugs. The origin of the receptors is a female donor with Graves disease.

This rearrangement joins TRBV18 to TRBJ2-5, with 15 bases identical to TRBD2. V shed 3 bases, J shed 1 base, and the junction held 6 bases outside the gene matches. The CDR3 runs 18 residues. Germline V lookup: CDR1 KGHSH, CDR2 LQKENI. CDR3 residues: CASSPRGLAGGLQETQYF. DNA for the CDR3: TGTGCCAGCTCACCCCGGGGACTAGCGGGAGGTCTCCAAGAGACCCAGTACTTC. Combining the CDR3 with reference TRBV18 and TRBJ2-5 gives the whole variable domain NAGVMQNPRHLVRRRGQEARLRCSPMKGHSHVYWYRQLPEEGLKFMVYLQKENIIDESGMPKERFSAEFPKEGPSILRIQQVVRGDSAAYFCASSPRGLAGGLQETQYFGPGTRLLVL.

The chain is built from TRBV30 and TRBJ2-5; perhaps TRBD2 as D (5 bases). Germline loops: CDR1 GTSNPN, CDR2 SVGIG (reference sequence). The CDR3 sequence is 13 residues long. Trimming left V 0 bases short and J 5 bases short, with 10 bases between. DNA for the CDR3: TGTGCCTGGAGTGTCTCTAGCCTGGAGACCCAGTACTTC. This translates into CAWSVSSLETQYF.

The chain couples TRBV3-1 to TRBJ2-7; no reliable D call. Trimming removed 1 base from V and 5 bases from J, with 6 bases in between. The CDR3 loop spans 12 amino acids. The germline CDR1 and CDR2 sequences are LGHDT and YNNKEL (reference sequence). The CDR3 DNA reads TGTGCCAGCAGCCAAGCTGGGCACGAGCAGTACTTC. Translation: CASSQAGHEQYF.

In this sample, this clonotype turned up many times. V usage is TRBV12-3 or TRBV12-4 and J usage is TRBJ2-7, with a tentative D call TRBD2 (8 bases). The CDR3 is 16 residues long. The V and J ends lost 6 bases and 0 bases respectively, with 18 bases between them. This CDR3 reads CASRGTAGRGSYEQYF. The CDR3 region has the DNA TGTGCCAGCAGGGGGACAGCCGGGAGGGGCTCCTACGAGCAGTACTTC.

Written as DNA, the CDR3 is TGCGCCAGCAGCCAAAGCGTCTCGGTCCCAGGGTGGCCCCAGCATTTT. Its protein product is CASSQSVSVPGWPQHF. The genes are TRBV4-3 and TRBJ1-5; possible D gene TRBD1, 5 bases. This CDR3 region has 16 residues. Germline CDR1 reads LGHNA; CDR2 reads YSLEER. V was pared by 2 bases and J by 9 bases, with 20 bases between.

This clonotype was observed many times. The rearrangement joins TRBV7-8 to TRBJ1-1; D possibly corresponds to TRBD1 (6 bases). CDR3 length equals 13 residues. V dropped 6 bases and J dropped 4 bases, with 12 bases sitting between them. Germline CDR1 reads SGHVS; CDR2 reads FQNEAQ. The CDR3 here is CASRIQGFTEAFF. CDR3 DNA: TGTGCCAGCAGGATACAGGGTTTCACTGAAGCTTTCTTT.

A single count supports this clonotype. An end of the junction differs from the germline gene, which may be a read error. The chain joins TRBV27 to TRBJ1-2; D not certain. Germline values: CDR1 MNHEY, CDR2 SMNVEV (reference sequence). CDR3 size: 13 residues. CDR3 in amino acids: CASSLLGVGGHTF. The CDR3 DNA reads TGTGCCAGCAGTTTATTGGGAGTTGGTGGCCACACCTTC.

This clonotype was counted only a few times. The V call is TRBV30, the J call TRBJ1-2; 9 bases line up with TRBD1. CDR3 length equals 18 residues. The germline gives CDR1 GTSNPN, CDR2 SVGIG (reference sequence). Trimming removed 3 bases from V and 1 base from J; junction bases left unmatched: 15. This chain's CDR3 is CAWRQQGASHGLNYGYTF. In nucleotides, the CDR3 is TGTGCCTGGAGGCAACAGGGGGCCTCACACGGACTTAACTATGGCTACACCTTC.

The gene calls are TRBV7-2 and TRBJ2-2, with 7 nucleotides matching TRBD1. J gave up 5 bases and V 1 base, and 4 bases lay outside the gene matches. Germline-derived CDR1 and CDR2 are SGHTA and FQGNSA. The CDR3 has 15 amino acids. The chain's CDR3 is CASSLVTGDTGELFF. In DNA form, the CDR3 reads TGTGCCAGCAGCTTAGTTACAGGGGATACCGGGGAGCTGTTTTTT. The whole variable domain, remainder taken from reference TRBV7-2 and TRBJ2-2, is GAGVSQSPSNKVTEKGKDVELRCDPISGHTALYWYRQSLGQGLEFLIYFQGNSAPDKSGLPSDRFSAERTGGSVSTLTIQRTQQEDSAVYLCASSLVTGDTGELFFGEGSRLTVL.

CDR3 sequence reads: CASSFLDGDTEAFF. In DNA, the CDR3 is TGCGCCAGCAGCTTCCTGGACGGGGACACTGAAGCTTTCTTT. This sequence joins TRBV5-1 and TRBJ1-1; D call uncertain. The germline V gene has CDR1 SGHRS and CDR2 YFSETQ. The CDR3 sequence is 14 residues long. Trimming removed 2 bases at V and 3 bases at J, with 11 bases between.

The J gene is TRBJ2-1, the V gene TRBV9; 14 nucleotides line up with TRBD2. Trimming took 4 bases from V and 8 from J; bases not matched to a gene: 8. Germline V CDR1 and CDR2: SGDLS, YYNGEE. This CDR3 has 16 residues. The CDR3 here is CASSPQGLAGEDEQFF. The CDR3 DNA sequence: TGTGCCAGCAGCCCCCAGGGACTAGCGGGAGAGGATGAGCAGTTCTTC.

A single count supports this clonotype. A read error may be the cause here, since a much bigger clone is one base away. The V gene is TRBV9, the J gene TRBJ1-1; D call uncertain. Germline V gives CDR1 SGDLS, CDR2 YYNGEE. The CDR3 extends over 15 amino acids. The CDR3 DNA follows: TGTGCCAGCAGCGTAGGGGGTGGAATGAACATTGAAGCTTTCTTT. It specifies CASSVGGGMNIEAFF.

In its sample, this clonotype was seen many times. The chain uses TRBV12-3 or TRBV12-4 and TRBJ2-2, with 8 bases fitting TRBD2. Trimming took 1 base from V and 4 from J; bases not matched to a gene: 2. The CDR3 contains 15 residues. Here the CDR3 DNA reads TGTGCCAGCAGTTTAGAGAGCGGGGGCACCGGGGAGCTGTTTTTT. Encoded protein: CASSLESGGTGELFF.

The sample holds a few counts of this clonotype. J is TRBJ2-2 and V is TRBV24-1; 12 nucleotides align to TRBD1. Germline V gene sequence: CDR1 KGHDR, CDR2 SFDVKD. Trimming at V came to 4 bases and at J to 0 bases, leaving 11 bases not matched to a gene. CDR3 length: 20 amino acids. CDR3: CATSEGTGGGRAPNTGELFF. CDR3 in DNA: TGTGCCACCAGTGAGGGGACAGGGGGCGGGAGAGCCCCGAACACCGGGGAGCTGTTTTTT.

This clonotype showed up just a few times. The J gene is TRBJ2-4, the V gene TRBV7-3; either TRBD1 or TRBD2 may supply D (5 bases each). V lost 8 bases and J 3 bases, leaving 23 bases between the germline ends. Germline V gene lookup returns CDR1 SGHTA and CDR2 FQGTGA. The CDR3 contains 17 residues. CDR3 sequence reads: CASPRGQTSYIKNIQYF. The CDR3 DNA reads TGTGCCAGCCCCCGGGGCCAGACATCTTATATCAAAAACATTCAGTACTTC. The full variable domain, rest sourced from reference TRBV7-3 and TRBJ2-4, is GAGVSQTPSNKVTEKGKYVELRCDPISGHTALYWYRQSLGQGPEFLIYFQGTGAADDSGLPNDRFFAVRPEGSVSTLKIQRTERGDSAVYLCASPRGQTSYIKNIQYFGAGTRLSVL.